This TCR beta chain was sequenced for a study of shared clonotypes between healthy human individuals. Study information: Donors had three CD4 naive, three CD4 memory, two CD8 naive and one CD8 memory plate apiece. Study-wide points: With few donors, the genetic and exposure-history diversity represented was limited.

CD4+ cell separation produced CD45RA+ naive and CD45RA-negative memory subsets. A remark on this clone: The antigen is undetermined.

The study ran the assay at deep level. Measured with immunoSEQ multiplex PCR; TCRdb has only the in-frame clones, and not every one. The sample carries roughly 2 million clones, more than 90% recorded once. Germline CDR1 reads MNHEY; CDR2 reads SVGAGI. V was trimmed by 6 bases and J by 6 bases, leaving 15 bases between them. The CDR3 contains 14 residues. This chain uses TRBV6-5 with TRBJ1-5, with a weak D call TRBD1 (5 bases). The TCR comes from a man aged 18-30 years in good health. The sample comprised naive CD4+ T cells sorted from blood. Regarding subset: CD45RA+ positively selected. The DNA for the CDR3 is TGTGCCAGCAGCCCGGGAGGGGTCGGTCAGCCCCAGCATTTT. This translates into CASSPGGVGQPQHF.